The rows below give T cell receptor beta chains drawn from one sample of a study of OX40 agonist ivuxolimab in advanced cancers. Repertoires were generated with immunoSEQ multiplex PCR, while TCRdb's copy carries only in-frame clones and drops some. The table has about 20,000 clones, about two thirds seen once. The input for sequencing was CD4+ or CD8+ T cells sorted from blood, taken in a trial of the OX40 agonist ivuxolimab. The receptors here all came from an adult with an advanced solid tumor such as melanoma, head and neck, liver or kidney cancer. The CDR3 runs from the conserved cysteine through the conserved F or W. D genes are given only for firm matches. Clone size is stated in some rows and not others, as once, few, many or a class when expanded.

D gene,V gene,J gene,clone size,CDR3 length,CDR3 DNA,CDR3 protein
NA,TRBV6-5,TRBJ2-5,few,13,TGTGCCAGCAGTACCGGGGGCCAAGAGACCCAGTACTTC,CASSTGGQETQYF
NA,TRBV28,TRBJ2-5,NA,13,TGTGCCAGCAGTTTCGGAGGGATAGAGACCCAGTACTTC,CASSFGGIETQYF
NA,TRBV28,TRBJ2-7,NA,11,TGTGCCAGCAGCGTCGAGGGGTTGCAGTACTTC,CASSVEGLQYF
TRBD1,TRBV6-5,TRBJ2-7,NA,15,TGTGCCAGCAGTCTTCCGGGACAGTCTGCCTACGAGCAGTACTTC,CASSLPGQSAYEQYF
NA,TRBV6-1,TRBJ2-7,once,10,TGTGCCAGCAGTCACAACGAGCAGTACTTC,CASSHNEQYF
TRBD2,TRBV5-8,TRBJ2-7,NA,15,TGTGCCAGCACCCCGGGACTAGCGGGAGCCTACGAGCAGTACTTC,CASTPGLAGAYEQYF
NA,TRBV28,TRBJ1-1,NA,13,TGTGCCAGCACCCCCCGGGACGGCAATGAAGCTTTCTTT,CASTPRDGNEAFF
TRBD1,TRBV27,TRBJ1-1,few,15,TGTGCCAGCAGTTCCCCGACAGGGCGGGACACTGAAGCTTTCTTT,CASSSPTGRDTEAFF
TRBD2,TRBV5-1,TRBJ2-1,NA,15,TGCGCCAGCAGCCTCCCGGCGGGAGTAGGCAATGAGCAGTTCTTC,CASSLPAGVGNEQFF
NA,TRBV6-1,TRBJ2-7,NA,12,TGTGCCAGCAGTGAAGCGCCGGCTGAGCAGTACTTC,CASSEAPAEQYF
TRBD2,TRBV2,TRBJ2-7,few,13,TGTGCCAACCTCGGGGGGGTCTCCTACGAGCAGTACTTC,CANLGGVSYEQYF
TRBD2,TRBV4-3,TRBJ2-3,NA,19,TGCGCCAGCAGCCAAGACTACGAGCGGGAGGTTACCCGCACAGATACGCAGTATTTT,CASSQDYEREVTRTDTQYF
NA,TRBV28,TRBJ2-7,medium-sized,13,TGTGCCAGCAGTACAAATCTATCCTACGAGCAGTACTTC,CASSTNLSYEQYF
NA,TRBV7-8,TRBJ2-4,NA,16,TGTGCCAGCAGCTTAAGAACAGAGCTAGCCAAAAACATTCAGTACTTC,CASSLRTELAKNIQYF
TRBD2,TRBV10-3,TRBJ2-2,few,17,TGTGCCATCGGGGCAGGGCCCGAGCGGGACTACACCGGGGAGCTGTTTTTT,CAIGAGPERDYTGELFF
TRBD1,TRBV7-6,TRBJ2-1,NA,13,TGTGCCAGCAGCTGGGACAGGTACAATGAGCAGTTCTTC,CASSWDRYNEQFF
TRBD1,TRBV9,TRBJ2-5,NA,19,TGTGCCAGCAGCGTAGGCACCCCTCCGGGACAGATGTACCAAGAGACCCAGTACTTC,CASSVGTPPGQMYQETQYF
NA,TRBV19,TRBJ2-7,NA,15,TGTGCCAGTAGTATGGGCGTGGAGAGGGGCTACGAGCAGTACTTC,CASSMGVERGYEQYF
NA,TRBV9,TRBJ2-7,NA,14,TGTGCCAGCAGCGTAGGTGGGGAATTCTACGAGCAGTACTTC,CASSVGGEFYEQYF
TRBD1,TRBV4-3,TRBJ2-7,NA,12,TGCGCCAGCAGCCATGCAGGGGGCGAGCAGTACTTC,CASSHAGGEQYF
NA,TRBV6-5,TRBJ1-2,NA,12,TGTGCCAGCAGTTACGGGTATTTGGGCTACACCTTC,CASSYGYLGYTF
NA,TRBV27,TRBJ1-1,NA,13,TGTGCCAGCAGTTTAAACCCCACGGCTGAAGCTTTCTTT,CASSLNPTAEAFF
NA,TRBV19,TRBJ2-4,NA,15,TGTGCCAGTACTCCCTCGGCCGGGGCCAAAAACATTCAGTACTTC,CASTPSAGAKNIQYF
NA,TRBV7-9,TRBJ1-1,few,16,TGTGCCAGCAGTCCCCCACGAGCGATGGAGGACACTGAAGCTTTCTTT,CASSPPRAMEDTEAFF
TRBD1,TRBV5-6,TRBJ2-3,NA,16,TGTGCCAGCAGCGTGCTGGGACAGGGGGCCACAGATACGCAGTATTTT,CASSVLGQGATDTQYF
TRBD2,TRBV2,TRBJ2-1,few,15,TGTGCCAGCAGTGAGGGGGCTAGCGGGAGGGGTGAGCAGTTCTTC,CASSEGASGRGEQFF
NA,TRBV5-5,TRBJ1-5,NA,14,TGTGCCAGCAGCTTGCAAGGGGCGCTTCAGCCCCAGCATTTT,CASSLQGALQPQHF
NA,TRBV4-3,TRBJ1-1,NA,11,TGCGCCAGCAGCCAAGGCAGTGAAGCTTTCTTT,CASSQGSEAFF
NA,TRBV4-1,TRBJ1-5,NA,15,TGCGCCAGCAGCCAAGAGGTCAGAACTTATCAGCCCCAGCATTTT,CASSQEVRTYQPQHF
NA,TRBV5-6,TRBJ1-1,few,16,TGTGCCAGCAGCTTGGGGGGCTGGCAGGGGTCCCCTGAAGCTTTCTTT,CASSLGGWQGSPEAFF
TRBD2,TRBV28,TRBJ2-1,NA,15,TGTGCCAGCAGCCAGACTAGCGGGAGTTTTAATGAGCAGTTCTTC,CASSQTSGSFNEQFF
NA,TRBV28,TRBJ1-2,few,14,TGTGCCAGCAGTTTTTGGGAATCTAACTATGGCTACACCTTC,CASSFWESNYGYTF
TRBD2,TRBV7-6,TRBJ2-7,NA,13,TGTGCCAGCAGCTCCAGCGGGAGTGACGAGCAGTACTTC,CASSSSGSDEQYF
NA,TRBV11-2,TRBJ2-7,medium-sized,12,TGTGCCAGCAGCTTATCCTCCTACGAGCAGTACTTC,CASSLSSYEQYF
NA,TRBV27,TRBJ2-7,NA,14,TGTGCCAGCAGTCGAGACAGGAACTCCTACGAGCAGTACTTC,CASSRDRNSYEQYF
TRBD2,TRBV28,TRBJ2-1,NA,15,TGTGCCAGCTCTATAGCGGGAGATTCCTACAATGAGCAGTTCTTC,CASSIAGDSYNEQFF
TRBD2,TRBV11-2,TRBJ2-3,NA,15,TGTGCCAGCAGCCGATGGGTGGTACCGGGAGGGGCGCAGTATTTT,CASSRWVVPGGAQYF
NA,TRBV28,TRBJ2-3,NA,16,TGTGCCAGCAGTTTGGTAATGGCTAGCGGCACAGATACGCAGTATTTT,CASSLVMASGTDTQYF
NA,TRBV4-1,TRBJ2-4,few,14,TGCGCCAGCAGCCAAGGACTGGTCAAAAACATTCAGTACTTC,CASSQGLVKNIQYF
NA,TRBV7-9,TRBJ2-5,NA,13,TGTGCCAGCACCCCCTCTGGGAGTGGGCCCCAGTACTTC,CASTPSGSGPQYF
NA,TRBV28,TRBJ2-7,NA,14,TGTGCCAGCAGACCACCGGGACAATCTTACGAGCAGTACTTC,CASRPPGQSYEQYF
NA,TRBV28,TRBJ2-1,few,15,TGTGCCAGCATATTAAGGTCCCTCTCCTACAATGAGCAGTTCTTC,CASILRSLSYNEQFF
NA,TRBV19,TRBJ2-7,NA,13,TGTGCCAGTAGTATGAAGGGTCCATACGAGCAGTACTTC,CASSMKGPYEQYF
NA,TRBV2,TRBJ1-4,few,16,TGTGCCAGCAGTGAGTTCGAGGGTTCGACTAATGAAAAACTGTTTTTT,CASSEFEGSTNEKLFF
TRBD2,TRBV30,TRBJ2-1,NA,12,TGTGCCTGGGGACTAGCGGGAAGTGAGCAGTTCTTC,CAWGLAGSEQFF
NA,TRBV27,TRBJ2-3,NA,13,TGTGCCAGCAGTCTTTTTCCCCAAGATACGCAGTATTTT,CASSLFPQDTQYF
TRBD1,TRBV7-9,TRBJ2-5,NA,15,TGTGCCAGCAGCTTAGCCCAGGGGGCAGAGGAGACCCAGTACTTC,CASSLAQGAEETQYF
NA,TRBV28,TRBJ1-2,NA,11,TGTGCCACTGGAGGGATCTATGGCTACACCTTC,CATGGIYGYTF